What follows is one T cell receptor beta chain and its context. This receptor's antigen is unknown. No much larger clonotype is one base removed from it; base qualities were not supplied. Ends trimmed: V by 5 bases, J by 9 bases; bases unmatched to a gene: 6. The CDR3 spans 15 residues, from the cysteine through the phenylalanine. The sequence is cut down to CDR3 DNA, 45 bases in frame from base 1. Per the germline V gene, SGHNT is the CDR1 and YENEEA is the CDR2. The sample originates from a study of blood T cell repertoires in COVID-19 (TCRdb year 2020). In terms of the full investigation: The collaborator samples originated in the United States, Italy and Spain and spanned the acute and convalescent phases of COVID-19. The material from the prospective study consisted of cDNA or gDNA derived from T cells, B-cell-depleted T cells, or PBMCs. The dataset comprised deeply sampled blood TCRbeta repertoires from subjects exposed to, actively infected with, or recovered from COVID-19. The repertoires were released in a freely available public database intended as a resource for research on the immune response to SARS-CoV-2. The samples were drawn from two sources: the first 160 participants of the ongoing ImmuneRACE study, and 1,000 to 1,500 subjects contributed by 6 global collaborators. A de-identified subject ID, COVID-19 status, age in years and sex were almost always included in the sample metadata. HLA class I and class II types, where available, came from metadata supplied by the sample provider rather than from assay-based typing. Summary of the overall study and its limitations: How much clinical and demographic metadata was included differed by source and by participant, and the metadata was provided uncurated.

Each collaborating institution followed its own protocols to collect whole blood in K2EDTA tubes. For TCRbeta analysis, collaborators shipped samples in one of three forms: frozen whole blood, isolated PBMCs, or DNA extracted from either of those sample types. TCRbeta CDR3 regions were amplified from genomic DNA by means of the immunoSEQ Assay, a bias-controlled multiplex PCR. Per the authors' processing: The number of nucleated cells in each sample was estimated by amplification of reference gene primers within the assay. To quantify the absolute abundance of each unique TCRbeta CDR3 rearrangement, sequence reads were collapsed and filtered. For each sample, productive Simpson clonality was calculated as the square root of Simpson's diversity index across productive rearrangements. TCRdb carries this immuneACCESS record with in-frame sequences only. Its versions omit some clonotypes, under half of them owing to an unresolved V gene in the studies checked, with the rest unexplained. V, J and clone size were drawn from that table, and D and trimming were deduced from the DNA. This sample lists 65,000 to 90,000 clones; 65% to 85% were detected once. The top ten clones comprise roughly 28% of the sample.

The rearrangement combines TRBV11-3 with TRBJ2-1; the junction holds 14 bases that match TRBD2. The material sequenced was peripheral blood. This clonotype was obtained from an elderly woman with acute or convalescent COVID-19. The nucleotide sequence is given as TGTGCCAGCAGCGTGGGACTAGCGGGAGTGACTGAGCAGTTCTTC. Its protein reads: CASSVGLAGVTEQFF.